This T cell receptor beta chain came from a study of cytomegalovirus exposure and HLA in healthy donors. About the research overall: Of the donors genotyped, a few hundred in all, about 82% fell in the Caucasian-associated ancestry cluster. Study-wide results and limits: It was taken for granted in presence/absence analyses that sequencing depth across donors was roughly uniform. Among immune exposure information, only CMV serostatus was available.

Looked up from germline, CDR1 is MNHEY and CDR2 is SMNVEV (reference sequence). V was pared by 2 bases and J by 0 bases, with 8 bases between. This CDR3 comprises 15 residues. 60 Vbeta and 13 Jbeta primers were used in PCR. Sequencing used immunoSEQ multiplex PCR; TCRdb keeps in-frame clones, though not all of them. The repertoire holds approximately 130,000 clones, with approximately 85% as singletons. Whereas donors were nominally healthy upon sampling, unrecorded immune exposures were probable. A word on this clone: Its antigen is as yet unknown.

Source material: PBMCs. This clonotype originated in a woman younger than 45 in good health and CMV-seropositive. The chain uses TRBV27 and TRBJ2-1; D uncertain. The CDR3 coding sequence is TGTGCCAGCAGTTTAGCCGGTAGCTCCTACAATGAGCAGTTCTTC. This translates into CASSLAGSSYNEQFF.